The 18 T cell receptor beta chains below were found in one sample sequenced in a study of PD-1 and CTLA-4 blockade in melanoma. Profiling relied on immunoSEQ multiplex PCR, and the TCRdb table lists in-frame clones only, not all of them. Among about 28,000 clones listed, around 90% were seen once. The sample consisted of CD8+ T cells from peripheral blood, taken from a patient given anti-PD-1 treatment. The receptors come from a human donor with melanoma.

This clone appeared a few times. This rearrangement joins TRBV6-5 to TRBJ2-7, with a possible D match to TRBD2 (7 bases). The V gene lost 7 bases and the J gene lost 4 bases, with 14 bases spanning the gap. CDR3 length: 13 residues. CDR1 and CDR2 from the germline V gene are MNHEY and SVGAGI. This CDR3 reads CASTKGDYYEQYF. As DNA, the CDR3 is TGTGCCAGCACCAAGGGGGACTATTACGAGCAGTACTTC.

The count of this clone is one. The V call is TRBV5-8, the J call TRBJ2-3; 10 nucleotides match TRBD2. CDR3 length equals 17 residues. V was pared by 0 bases and J by 0 bases, with 4 bases of the junction left unmatched. Per germline, CDR1 SGHTS and CDR2 YDEGEE. The CDR3 spells CASSLGLAGVSTDTQYF. The CDR3 DNA follows: TGTGCCAGCAGCTTGGGGCTAGCGGGAGTAAGCACAGATACGCAGTATTTT.

The chain employs TRBV19 and TRBJ1-2; D is uncertain. Germline CDR1 and CDR2: LNHDA and SQIVND (reference sequence). The length of the CDR3 is 12 residues. V was shortened by 5 bases and J by 6 bases, with 10 bases between the two germline ends. Here the CDR3 reads CASSPPGNGYTF. The CDR3 coding sequence is TGTGCCAGTAGTCCCCCGGGAAATGGCTACACCTTC.

The genes are TRBV19 and TRBJ2-3; D is undetermined. V gave up 7 bases and J gave up 5 bases, with 13 bases separating them. The germline V gene encodes CDR1 LNHDA and CDR2 SQIVND (reference sequence). The CDR3 runs 13 residues. As DNA, the CDR3 is TGTGCCAGTACCCGTAGGGCCGGAGATACGCAGTATTTT. Protein product: CASTRRAGDTQYF. Full variable domain (remainder filled in from reference TRBV19 and TRBJ2-3): DGGITQSPKYLFRKEGQNVTLSCEQNLNHDAMYWYRQDPGQGLRLIYYSQIVNDFQKGDIAEGYSVSREKKESFPLTVTSAQKNPTAFYLCASTRRAGDTQYFGPGTRLTVL.

This chain joins TRBV2 and TRBJ2-1; D assignment may be TRBD1 or TRBD2 (5 bases each). The V end was cut by 3 bases, the J end by 0 bases, with 9 bases between. Germline V CDR1 and CDR2: SNHLY, FYNNEI. The CDR3 extends over 15 amino acids. The CDR3 sequence: CASSEYGASYNEQFF. The CDR3 bases are TGTGCCAGCAGTGAGTACGGGGCCTCCTACAATGAGCAGTTCTTC.

The V and J genes are TRBV4-2 and TRBJ2-7; 9 bases align to TRBD1. This CDR3 has 15 residues. Germline V gives CDR1 LGHNA, CDR2 YNFKEQ. Trimming at V came to 6 bases and at J to 4 bases, leaving 10 bases not matched to a gene. CDR3 nucleotides: TGTGCCAGCAGTCCCTCTCCCGGGACAGGGTACGAGCAGTACTTC. This encodes CASSPSPGTGYEQYF.

The chain couples TRBV24-1 to TRBJ2-3, with a possible D match to TRBD1 (6 bases). There are 15 residues in the CDR3. The V end lost 5 bases, the J end lost 5 bases, and 16 bases lay between the germline ends. Germline loops: CDR1 KGHDR, CDR2 SFDVKD. The CDR3 here is CATSVGASLRDTQYF. CDR3 sequence (DNA): TGTGCCACCAGTGTGGGGGCCTCCTTACGAGATACGCAGTATTTT.

The V and J genes are TRBV7-9 and TRBJ2-7, with 10 bases aligning to TRBD1. V lost 7 bases, J lost 2 bases, and 8 bases stayed unmatched. The CDR3 runs to 15 residues. Germline V lookup: CDR1 SEHNR, CDR2 FQNEAQ (reference sequence). CDR3 DNA: TGTGCCAGCAACGTAGGGGACAGGGGACCCTACGAGCAGTACTTC. Translation: CASNVGDRGPYEQYF.

The rearrangement joins TRBV2 to TRBJ1-2, with 8 positions matching TRBD1. Trimming at V came to 0 bases and at J to 4 bases, leaving 4 bases not matched to a gene. Germline lookup yields CDR1 SNHLY and CDR2 FYNNEI. The CDR3 is 15 residues long. The CDR3 loop is CASSEAFTGGYGYTF. The CDR3 DNA sequence: TGTGCCAGCAGTGAAGCCTTCACAGGGGGCTATGGCTACACCTTC.

The chain combines TRBV6-5 with TRBJ2-1; 10 bases agree with TRBD2. Per the germline V gene, CDR1 is MNHEY and CDR2 is SVGAGI. Unmatched junction bases numbered 6, after V lost 2 bases and J lost 8 bases. The CDR3 is 15 residues long. Here the CDR3 reads CASSYQREGSDEQFF. Here the CDR3 DNA reads TGTGCCAGCAGTTACCAGCGGGAGGGGTCCGATGAGCAGTTCTTC.

This chain connects TRBV19 to TRBJ1-4; no reliable D call. Deletions cut 0 bases from V and 5 bases from J, with 13 bases between. Germline loops: CDR1 LNHDA, CDR2 SQIVND (reference sequence). The CDR3 contains 16 residues. CDR3 coding DNA: TGTGCCAGTAGTATAGATCAAGAGGGAGGCAATGAAAAACTGTTTTTT. Protein sequence: CASSIDQEGGNEKLFF.

This clone was counted once. V usage is TRBV3-1 (or the pseudogene TRBV3-2) and J usage is TRBJ2-7, with 14 nucleotides matching TRBD2. Losses at the gene ends were 4 bases for V and 1 base for J; bases not matched to a gene: 6. CDR3 length: 17 amino acids. Germline V lookup: CDR1 LGHDT, CDR2 YNNKEL (reference sequence). The CDR3 here is CASSRGLAGGPSYEQYF. DNA of the CDR3: TGTGCCAGCAGCCGAGGACTAGCGGGAGGCCCTTCCTACGAGCAGTACTTC.

The chain couples TRBV3-1 (or the pseudogene TRBV3-2) to TRBJ2-7, with 9 bases lining up with TRBD2. Germline V gives CDR1 LGHDT, CDR2 YNNKEL (reference sequence). J lost 3 bases, V lost 1 base, and 4 bases had no gene match. The CDR3 is made up of 15 amino acids. The CDR3, as DNA: TGTGCCAGCAGCCAAGTCAGCGGGAGGTACTACGAGCAGTACTTC. Its protein product is CASSQVSGRYYEQYF.

The V call is TRBV29-1, the J call TRBJ1-5; TRBD1 agrees at 7 bases. Germline trimming cut 5 bases from V and 4 bases from J; bases unmatched to any gene: 5. CDR1 is SQVTM and CDR2 is ANQGSEA in the germline V gene. The CDR3 has 13 residues. This chain's CDR3 is CSVTQGGNQPQHF. The CDR3 bases are TGCAGCGTTACCCAGGGGGGGAATCAGCCCCAGCATTTT. Full variable domain (outside the CDR3, taken from reference TRBV29-1 and TRBJ1-5): SAVISQKPSRDICQRGTSLTIQCQVDSQVTMMFWYRQQPGQSLTLIATANQGSEATYESGFVIDKFPISRPNLTFSTLTVSNMSPEDSSIYLCSVTQGGNQPQHFGDGTRLSIL.

In nucleotides, the CDR3 is TGTGCCAGCAGCGGAGAGACTAAGCGGGGACGCTCCTACAATGAGCAGTTCTTC. Its translation is CASSGETKRGRSYNEQFF. The rearrangement uses TRBV9 and TRBJ2-1; 7 positions match TRBD2. Germline CDR1 is SGDLS and CDR2 is YYNGEE. The CDR3 length is 18 residues. V lost 3 bases to trimming and J lost 0 bases; unmatched junction nucleotides: 12. The full variable domain, rest sourced from reference TRBV9 and TRBJ2-1, is DSGVTQTPKHLITATGQRVTLRCSPRSGDLSVYWYQQSLDQGLQFLIQYYNGEERAKGNILERFSAQQFPDLHSELNLSSLELGDSALYFCASSGETKRGRSYNEQFFGPGTRLTVL.

This clone was detected a few times. The chain carries TRBV6-1 and TRBJ2-7; 7 bases line up with TRBD1. V lost 2 bases and J lost 4; bases outside the gene matches: 8. The germline gives CDR1 MNHNS, CDR2 SASEGT. The CDR3 consists of 15 residues. Here the CDR3 reads CASSEPWAGGYEQYF. CDR3 in DNA: TGTGCCAGCAGTGAACCCTGGGCAGGGGGTTACGAGCAGTACTTC.

The chain employs TRBV6-5 and TRBJ1-1; D not certain. The CDR3 has 13 residues. CDR1 is MNHEY, CDR2 SVGAGI, per germline. V gave up 7 bases and J gave up 1 base, with 10 bases separating them. CDR3 sequence: CASTAGENTEAFF. The DNA of the CDR3 is TGTGCCAGCACCGCCGGAGAGAACACTGAAGCTTTCTTT.

V usage is TRBV10-2 and J usage is TRBJ2-3; D remains unclear. Germline CDR1 reads WSHSY; CDR2 reads SAAADI. The CDR3 extends over 12 amino acids. With 4 bases removed from V and 2 bases from J, the gap between germline ends came to 4 bases. The chain's CDR3 is CASSALTDTQYF. DNA for the CDR3: TGCGCCAGCAGTGCCCTCACAGATACGCAGTATTTT.